The sequence of this TCR beta chain was determined in a study of blood T cell repertoires in COVID-19. Study-wide context: Sample material is recorded as cDNA or gDNA derived from T cells, B-cell-depleted T cells, or PBMCs.

Study processing details: Reference gene primers were amplified, and this amplification served to estimate nucleated cell counts. The repertoire was sequenced with immunoSEQ multiplex PCR; TCRdb's copy has only in-frame clones and lacks some. V and J calls plus clone size are reproduced from that table; the DNA served to infer D and trimming. The data hold just over 300,000 clones, with 87% observed a single time. This CDR3 is built from 16 residues. The J segment lost 2 bases and the V segment lost 9 bases, leaving 11 bases of the junction unmatched. The germline gives CDR1 MDHEN, CDR2 SYDVKM. The chain links TRBV28 to TRBJ1-5; the match to TRBD1 covers 9 bases. Sequenced material: peripheral blood. The receptor comes from a man aged 18 to 30 with active or convalescent COVID-19. CDR3 DNA sequence: TGTGCCAGTAACACAGGGGGCTTTAGGGGCAATCAGCCCCAGCATTTT. Translated, it gives CASNTGGFRGNQPQHF.